The 10 T cell receptor beta chains reported below all come from one sample, sequenced in a study of cytomegalovirus exposure and HLA in healthy donors. PCR amplification relied on 60 Vbeta primers (plus 13 Jbeta primers). Sequencing was performed with immunoSEQ multiplex PCR; in TCRdb, only in-frame clones are kept and a portion is missing. Here the sample spans 97,000 or so clones, around a tenth being singletons. The sequencing sample was made of PBMCs. Every receptor here comes from a man aged 45-65 years in good health and CMV-seropositive.

The chain couples TRBV30 to TRBJ2-5; TRBD2 aligns across 12 bases. Germline assignment: CDR1 GTSNPN and CDR2 SVGIG (reference sequence). CDR3 size: 16 residues. The V and J ends lost 3 bases and 6 bases, in that order; junction bases with no gene match: 11. The CDR3 loop is CAWRGKTSGSPQTQYF. The CDR3 nucleotides read TGTGCCTGGAGGGGAAAGACTAGCGGGAGTCCTCAGACCCAGTACTTC.

The chain combines TRBV28 with TRBJ2-7, with 7 bases identical to TRBD2. The CDR3 length is 15 residues. V shed 6 bases and J 6 bases; nucleotides not matched to a gene: 14. CDR1 and CDR2 (germline): MDHEN, SYDVKM. CDR3 DNA: TGTGCCAGCAGAGGAACTATAAGCGGGGTCGCCGAGCAGTACTTC. Protein sequence: CASRGTISGVAEQYF. The whole variable domain, filled in from reference TRBV28 and TRBJ2-7, reads DVKVTQSSRYLVKRTGEKVFLECVQDMDHENMFWYRQDPGLGLRLIYFSYDVKMKEKGDIPEGYSVSREKKERFSLILESASTNQTSMYLCASRGTISGVAEQYFGPGTRLTVT.

The rearrangement links TRBV6-5 to TRBJ1-1; D unclear. This CDR3 has 13 amino acids. Trimming shortened V by 6 bases and J by 6 bases, and 14 bases separated the two germline ends. Germline CDR1 MNHEY, CDR2 SVGAGI. The chain's CDR3 is CASRPSDNAEAFF. CDR3 nucleotides: TGTGCCAGCAGACCCTCCGACAACGCTGAAGCTTTCTTT.

This clone has only a few counts. The chain has TRBV6-6 and TRBJ2-3, with 7 bases matching TRBD2. The germline V gene has CDR1 MNHNY and CDR2 SVGAGI (reference sequence). There are 12 residues in the CDR3. The trim removed 9 bases at V and 4 bases at J, leaving 4 bases unmatched. CDR3 region: CASDRGADTQYF. DNA of the CDR3: TGTGCCAGTGACCGGGGGGCAGATACGCAGTATTTT.

This clone was picked up a small number of times. Other nucleotide sequences from this sample produce the same CDR3. V gene TRBV4-3 combines with J gene TRBJ1-1; D may be TRBD1 (5 bases). V was trimmed by 0 bases and J by 4 bases, leaving 12 bases between them. Germline loops: CDR1 LGHNA, CDR2 YSLEER. This CDR3 is 15 amino acids long. Here the CDR3 reads CASSQDTGRGTEAFF. CDR3 DNA sequence: TGCGCCAGCAGCCAAGATACAGGAAGGGGCACTGAAGCTTTCTTT.

This clone has more than one count but fewer than ten. The chain joins TRBV7-2 to TRBJ2-3; D might be TRBD2 (6 bases). CDR1 and CDR2 (germline): SGHTA, FQGNSA. Trimming stripped 1 base from V and 0 bases from J, with 8 bases between. This CDR3 is built from 15 residues. In DNA form, the CDR3 reads TGTGCCAGCAGCTTAGATGGGAGGAGCACAGATACGCAGTATTTT. It yields the protein CASSLDGRSTDTQYF.

A few counts support this clone. The J gene is TRBJ2-1, the V gene TRBV7-3; the match to TRBD2 covers 11 bases. The CDR3 is 15 amino acids. CDR1 is SGHTA, CDR2 FQGTGA, per germline. Trimming cost V 5 bases and J 8 bases; bases outside gene matches: 8. The CDR3 nucleotides are TGTGCCAGCAGCCCGGGGCTAGCGGGAGGCCATGAGCAGTTCTTC. The encoded protein is CASSPGLAGGHEQFF.

About this clone itself: One end of the junction varies from germline; a read error may be responsible. The chain couples TRBV7-7 to TRBJ2-1, with D possibly TRBD2 on 5 matching bases. Germline V CDR1 and CDR2: SSHAT, FNYEAQ (reference sequence). The CDR3 is made up of 15 amino acids. The CDR3, as DNA: TGTGCTAGCAGCTTAACAAGCGGATCCAACAATGAGCAGTTCTTC. Protein sequence: CASSLTSGSNNEQFF.

A few counts support this clone. The chain is built from TRBV27 and TRBJ2-5; 7 positions agree with TRBD2. This CDR3 contains 15 residues. V trimming: 0 bases; J trimming: 2 bases; junction bases outside the gene matches: 3. Germline CDR1 MNHEY, CDR2 SMNVEV (reference sequence). The CDR3 DNA reads as TGTGCCAGCAGTTTATCGGGGGGGATTCAAGAGACCCAGTACTTC. Translation: CASSLSGGIQETQYF.

This clone has only a few counts. In the same sample, other DNA sequences code for this CDR3. V is TRBV27 and J is TRBJ2-5, with D unresolved. V lost 2 bases, J lost 1 base, and 8 bases lay in between. Germline-derived CDR1 and CDR2 are MNHEY and SMNVEV (reference sequence). The length of the CDR3 is 14 residues. The CDR3: CASSLLAGQETQYF. CDR3 DNA sequence: TGTGCCAGCAGTTTACTGGCAGGCCAAGAGACCCAGTACTTC.